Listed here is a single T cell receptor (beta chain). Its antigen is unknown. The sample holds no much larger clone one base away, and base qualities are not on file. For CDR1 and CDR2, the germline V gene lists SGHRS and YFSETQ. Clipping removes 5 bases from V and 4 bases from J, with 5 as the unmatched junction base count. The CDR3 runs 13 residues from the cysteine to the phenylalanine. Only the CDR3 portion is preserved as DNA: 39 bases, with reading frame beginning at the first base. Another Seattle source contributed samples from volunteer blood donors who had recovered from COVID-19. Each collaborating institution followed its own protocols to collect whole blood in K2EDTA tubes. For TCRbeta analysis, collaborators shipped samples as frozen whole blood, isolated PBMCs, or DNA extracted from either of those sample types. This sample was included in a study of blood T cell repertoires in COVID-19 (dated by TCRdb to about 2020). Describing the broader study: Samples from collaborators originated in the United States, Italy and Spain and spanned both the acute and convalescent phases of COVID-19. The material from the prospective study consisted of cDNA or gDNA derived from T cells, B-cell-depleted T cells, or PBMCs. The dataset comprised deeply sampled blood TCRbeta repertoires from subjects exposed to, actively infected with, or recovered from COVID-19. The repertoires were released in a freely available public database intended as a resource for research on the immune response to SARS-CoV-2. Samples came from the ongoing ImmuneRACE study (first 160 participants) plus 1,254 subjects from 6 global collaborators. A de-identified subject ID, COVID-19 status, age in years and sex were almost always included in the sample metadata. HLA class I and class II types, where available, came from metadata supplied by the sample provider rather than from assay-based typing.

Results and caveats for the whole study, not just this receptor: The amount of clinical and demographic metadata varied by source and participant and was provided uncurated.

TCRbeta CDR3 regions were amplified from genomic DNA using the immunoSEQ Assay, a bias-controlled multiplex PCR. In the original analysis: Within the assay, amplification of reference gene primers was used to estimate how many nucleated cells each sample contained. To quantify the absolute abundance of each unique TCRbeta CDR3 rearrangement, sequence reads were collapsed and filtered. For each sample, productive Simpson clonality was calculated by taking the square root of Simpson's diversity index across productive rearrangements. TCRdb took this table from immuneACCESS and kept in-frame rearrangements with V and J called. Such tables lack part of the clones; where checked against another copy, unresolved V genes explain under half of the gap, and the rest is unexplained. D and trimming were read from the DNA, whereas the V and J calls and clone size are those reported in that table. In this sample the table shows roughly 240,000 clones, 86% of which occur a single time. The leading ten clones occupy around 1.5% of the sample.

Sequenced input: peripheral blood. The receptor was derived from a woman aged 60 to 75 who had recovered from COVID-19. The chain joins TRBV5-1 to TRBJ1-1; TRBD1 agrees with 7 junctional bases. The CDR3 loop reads CASRQPGGTEAFF. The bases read TGCGCCAGCAGGCAACCAGGGGGCACTGAAGCTTTCTTT.